The clone carrying this TCR beta chain was seen a few times. The data were obtained in a study of blood T cell repertoires in COVID-19. Study information: The United States, Italy and Spain were the sources of the acute and convalescent COVID-19 samples. T cells, B-cell-depleted T cells, or PBMCs supplied cDNA or gDNA.

Method: immunoSEQ multiplex PCR; TCRdb's copy keeps in-frame clones and lacks some. The sample lists approximately 250,000 clones; over 75% were seen once. Participants had their cohort set by participant-reported clinical history. This CDR3 has 18 residues. V and J are TRBV21-1 and TRBJ1-1; the table gives TRBD1 as D, unverified against the DNA. TRBV21-1 is recorded as a pseudogene. This sequence originates from a woman under 40 who had recovered from COVID-19. The specimen was PBMCs or T cells enriched from blood (not recorded which). Here the CDR3 reads CASSKGRMCGRMNTEAFF. In DNA, the CDR3 is TGTGCCAGCAGCAAAGGACGAATGTGTGGCAGGATGAACACTGAAGCTTTCTTT.